This TCR beta chain stems from a study of CD8 T cells in Susac syndrome. CD8+ and CD4+ T cells from blood underwent TCR beta sequencing. The multiple sclerosis controls were treatment-naive patients, and their relapsing-remitting disease was stable or active. With random hexamers, roughly 0.45 to 1 ug RNA was reverse transcribed. The method of amplification for TCR beta CDR3 was immunoSEQ multiplex PCR, covering 54 Vbeta and 13 Jbeta. TCRdb re-called the immunoSEQ multiplex PCR reads with MiXCR, one entry per CDR3 protein. The table records 160,000 or so distinct CDR3 sequences, just under 95% of them present only once. The CDR3 has 15 residues. Trimming shortened V by 2 bases and J by 2 bases, and 14 bases separated the two germline ends. In germline, CDR1 is SGHRS, CDR2 YFSETQ.

The specimen sequenced was CD8+ T cells from PBMCs. The clonotype originates from a human donor with multiple sclerosis. This chain links TRBV5-1 with TRBJ2-7; D perhaps matches TRBD1 (6 bases). CDR3 loop: CASSFRADSTYEQYF. CDR3 in DNA: TGCGCCAGCAGCTTCAGGGCGGACAGCACCTACGAGCAGTACTTC.